The 7 T cell receptor beta chains reported below all come from one sample, sequenced in a study of T cell responses to AZD1222 COVID-19 vaccine. Profiling relied on immunoSEQ multiplex PCR, and the TCRdb table lists in-frame clones only, not all of them. The profile covers some 150,000 clones, with 88% appearing a single time and approximately 7% taken by the ten largest. The sample in question was peripheral blood, obtained after recovery from COVID-19. These receptors were collected from an adult who had recovered from COVID-19.

V is TRBV21-1 and J is TRBJ1-5; the table's D gene call, TRBD1, was not cross checked with the DNA. TRBV21-1 is recorded as a pseudogene. The CDR3 length is 14 residues. CDR3 coding DNA: TGTGCCAGCAGCAAATCCCAGGGGCATCAGCCCCAGCATTTT. It translates to CASSKSQGHQPQHF.

CDR3 amino acids: CASSNSNQPQHF. The CDR3 DNA reads TGTGCCAGCAGCAATAGCAATCAGCCCCAGCATTTT. The J gene is TRBJ1-5, the V gene TRBV9; no definite D call. V lost 4 bases and J lost 0, with 2 bases in between. Germline assignment: CDR1 SGDLS and CDR2 YYNGEE. The CDR3 consists of 12 residues.

The V gene is TRBV3-1 (or the pseudogene TRBV3-2), the J gene TRBJ1-1; D is perhaps TRBD1 (6 bases). The ends were cut back, 1 base at V and 11 bases at J, with 14 bases in the middle. The length of the CDR3 is 13 residues. Germline assignment: CDR1 LGHDT and CDR2 YNNKEL (reference sequence). The CDR3 region is CASSQGQVGQAFF. DNA of the CDR3: TGTGCCAGCAGCCAAGGACAGGTAGGACAGGCTTTCTTT.

The chain carries TRBV27 and TRBJ1-5, with D hard to call. The CDR3 sequence is 17 residues long. Germline V gives CDR1 MNHEY, CDR2 SMNVEV (reference sequence). V was shortened by 5 bases and J by 2 bases, with 19 bases between the two germline ends. DNA of the CDR3: TGTGCCAGCAGTCCCTCGGTTGGAGACGGCGGCAATCAGCCCCAGCATTTT. This gives the protein CASSPSVGDGGNQPQHF.

The rearrangement links TRBV7-3 to TRBJ1-1; D perhaps matches TRBD1 (6 bases). CDR3 size: 16 residues. V was shortened by 5 bases and J by 5 bases, with 21 bases between the two germline ends. Germline assignment: CDR1 SGHTA and CDR2 FQGTGA. CDR3 in amino acids: CASSPSSAQGHTEAFF. DNA of the CDR3: TGTGCCAGCAGCCCGAGCTCCGCACAGGGACATACTGAAGCTTTCTTT.

The chain combines TRBV5-6 with TRBJ1-2; D is undetermined. The CDR3 length is 15 residues. V lost 0 bases, J lost 3 bases, and 12 bases lay in between. The V gene's germline CDR1 is SGHDT and CDR2 YYEEEE. This CDR3 is CASSLAPQYDYGYTF. CDR3 DNA sequence: TGTGCCAGCAGCTTGGCGCCGCAATATGACTATGGCTACACCTTC.

This chain joins TRBV28 and TRBJ2-3, with D perhaps matching TRBD2 (6 bases). Between the trimmed V and J ends, which lost 6 bases and 1 base, there was a span of 23 bases. There are 18 residues in the CDR3. Germline V gene sequence: CDR1 MDHEN, CDR2 SYDVKM. Written as DNA, the CDR3 is TGTGCCAGCAGAAGTCACGGACAAGGGAGGACACGCACAGATACGCAGTATTTT. This gives the protein CASRSHGQGRTRTDTQYF.